Presented here are 12 T cell receptor beta chains from one specimen sequenced in a study of T cell responses to AZD1222 COVID-19 vaccine. Assay: immunoSEQ multiplex PCR; the TCRdb copy retains only in-frame clones and omits some. The data show 70,000 to 75,000 clones, with nearly 90% seen just once and roughly 1.2% held by the top ten. The sequences come from peripheral blood, collected 28 days after the second AZD1222 dose. The origin of the receptors is an adult who received the AZD1222 COVID-19 vaccine.

The rearrangement links TRBV5-6 to TRBJ1-1; 9 nucleotides match TRBD1. The CDR3 length is 15 residues. The germline CDR1 and CDR2 sequences are SGHDT and YYEEEE. V lost 8 bases, J lost 4 bases, and 12 bases stayed unmatched. CDR3 amino acids: CASLPYTGGITEAFF. CDR3 DNA sequence: TGTGCCAGTCTACCATATACAGGGGGCATCACTGAAGCTTTCTTT.

V and J are TRBV5-1 and TRBJ2-1; a possible D gene is TRBD2 (5 bases). V lost 5 bases, J lost 0 bases, and 9 bases lay in between. The length of the CDR3 is 14 residues. Germline assignment: CDR1 SGHRS and CDR2 YFSETQ. The CDR3 reads CASRERSSYNEQFF. CDR3 bases: TGCGCCAGCAGAGAGCGGAGCTCCTACAATGAGCAGTTCTTC.

This clone showed up just once. This chain connects TRBV7-2 to TRBJ2-1; TRBD2 agrees at 10 bases. The CDR3 is made up of 15 amino acids. Unmatched junction bases numbered 3, after V lost 5 bases and J lost 2 bases. Germline V gene sequence: CDR1 SGHTA, CDR2 FQGNSA. The CDR3 loop is CASSPTSGTYNEQFF. In DNA form, the CDR3 reads TGTGCCAGCAGCCCAACTAGCGGGACCTACAATGAGCAGTTCTTC.

This rearrangement joins TRBV2 to TRBJ2-1, with TRBD2 as a possible D gene (7 bases). Between the trimmed V and J ends, which lost 1 base and 7 bases, there was a span of 17 bases. This CDR3 comprises 16 residues. Germline loops: CDR1 SNHLY, CDR2 FYNNEI. The CDR3 sequence is CASSEVAGLGGNEQFF. The CDR3 DNA reads TGTGCCAGCAGTGAAGTAGCCGGACTAGGGGGGAATGAGCAGTTCTTC. Full variable domain (rest looked up from reference TRBV2 and TRBJ2-1): EPEVTQTPSHQVTQMGQEVILRCVPISNHLYFYWYRQILGQKVEFLVSFYNNEISEKSEIFDDQFSVERPDGSNFTLKIRSTKLEDSAMYFCASSEVAGLGGNEQFFGPGTRLTVL.

The CDR3 protein is CASSLAWAGYTF. The DNA of the CDR3 is TGTGCCAGCAGCTTAGCGTGGGCCGGCTACACCTTC. The chain uses TRBV7-9 and TRBJ1-2; D remains ambiguous. Germline V gives CDR1 SEHNR, CDR2 FQNEAQ (reference sequence). This CDR3 is 12 amino acids long. Deletions cut 0 bases from V and 8 bases from J, with 7 bases between.

This clone came up a few times. The chain recombines TRBV2 with TRBJ1-5; perhaps TRBD1 as D (5 bases). Looked up from germline, CDR1 is SNHLY and CDR2 is FYNNEI. This CDR3 is 13 amino acids long. V was cut by 10 bases and J by 0 bases, with 10 bases left in between. In DNA form, the CDR3 reads TGTGCCACCGGGGGGGATAGCAATCAGCCCCAGCATTTT. Amino acid sequence: CATGGDSNQPQHF. The full variable domain, in which reference TRBV2 and TRBJ1-5 provide the parts outside the CDR3, is EPEVTQTPSHQVTQMGQEVILRCVPISNHLYFYWYRQILGQKVEFLVSFYNNEISEKSEIFDDQFSVERPDGSNFTLKIRSTKLEDSAMYFCATGGDSNQPQHFGDGTRLSIL.

The rearrangement joins TRBV7-2 to TRBJ2-3; tentatively, D is TRBD2 (5 bases). V lost 4 bases and J 4 bases, leaving 21 bases between the germline ends. Germline V gives CDR1 SGHTA, CDR2 FQGNSA. This CDR3 region has 17 residues. CDR3 loop: CASSSSGLARTADTQYF. The CDR3, as DNA: TGTGCCAGCAGCTCCTCCGGGCTAGCACGGACGGCAGATACGCAGTATTTT.

The chain uses TRBV25-1 and TRBJ2-3; D might be TRBD1 (5 bases). Trimming removed 3 bases at V and 7 bases at J, with 23 bases between. Germline V gives CDR1 MGHDK, CDR2 SYGVNS. This CDR3 has 17 residues. CDR3 loop: CASSEGGANLPINTQYF. The CDR3 DNA follows: TGTGCCAGCAGTGAGGGTGGGGCTAACTTACCCATCAATACGCAGTATTTT.

The chain is built from TRBV9 and TRBJ1-2, with TRBD1 matching over 7 bases. CDR3 length equals 19 residues. The germline CDR1 and CDR2 sequences are SGDLS and YYNGEE. V trimming: 3 bases; J trimming: 4 bases; junction bases outside the gene matches: 21. The CDR3 nucleotides read TGTGCCAGCAGCGGCGACCGGGACAGAGAAGGAGGAGTCGGCTATGGCTACACCTTC. This encodes CASSGDRDREGGVGYGYTF. The variable domain in full, completed from reference TRBV9 and TRBJ1-2, reads DSGVTQTPKHLITATGQRVTLRCSPRSGDLSVYWYQQSLDQGLQFLIQYYNGEERAKGNILERFSAQQFPDLHSELNLSSLELGDSALYFCASSGDRDREGGVGYGYTFGSGTRLTVV.

This sequence joins TRBV6-6 and TRBJ2-5; D is unresolved. Germline lookup yields CDR1 MNHNY and CDR2 SVGAGI (reference sequence). The length of the CDR3 is 12 residues. The ends were cut back, 2 bases at V and 6 bases at J, with 7 bases in the middle. The CDR3 DNA sequence: TGTGCCAGCAGTTACAGCGATCAGACCCAGTACTTC. The encoded protein is CASSYSDQTQYF.

The J gene is TRBJ1-1, the V gene TRBV12-3 or TRBV12-4, with D unclear. The V end lost 6 bases, the J end lost 7 bases, and 12 bases lay between the germline ends. This CDR3 is 12 amino acids long. The DNA of the CDR3 is TGTGCCAGCAGCTCGACGTTCCATGAAGCTTTCTTT. It is translated as CASSSTFHEAFF.

This sequence joins TRBV7-6 and TRBJ1-6; TRBD1 agrees at 7 bases. The CDR3 spans 13 residues. In germline, CDR1 is SGHVS, CDR2 FNYEAQ. Trimming cost V 5 bases and J 9 bases; bases outside gene matches: 4. The CDR3 sequence: CASSQQGFSPLHF. In DNA form, the CDR3 reads TGTGCCAGCAGCCAACAGGGGTTTTCACCCCTCCACTTT.